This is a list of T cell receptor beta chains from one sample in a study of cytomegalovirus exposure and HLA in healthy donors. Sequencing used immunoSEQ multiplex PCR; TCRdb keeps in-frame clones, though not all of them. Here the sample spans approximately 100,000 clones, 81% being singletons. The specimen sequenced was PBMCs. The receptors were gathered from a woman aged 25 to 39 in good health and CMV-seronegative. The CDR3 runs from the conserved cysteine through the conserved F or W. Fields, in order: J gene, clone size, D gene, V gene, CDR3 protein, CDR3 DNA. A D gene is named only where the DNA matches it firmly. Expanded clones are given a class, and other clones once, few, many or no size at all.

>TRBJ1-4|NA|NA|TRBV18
CASSPGETTNEKLFF
TGTGCCAGCTCACCAGGAGAGACAACTAATGAAAAACTGTTTTTT
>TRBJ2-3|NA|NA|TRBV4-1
CAGGPGLSTDTQYF
TGCGCCGGGGGACCGGGACTTAGCACAGATACGCAGTATTTT
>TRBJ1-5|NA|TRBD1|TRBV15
CATSGRNNRGYNQPQHF
TGTGCCACCAGCGGAAGAAATAACAGGGGCTACAATCAGCCCCAGCATTTT
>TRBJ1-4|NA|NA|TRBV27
CASSPSRYHNEKLFF
TGTGCCAGCAGTCCAAGTCGGTACCACAATGAAAAACTGTTTTTT
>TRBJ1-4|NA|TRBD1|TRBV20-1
CSGTGNEKLFF
TGCTCAGGGACAGGGAATGAAAAACTGTTTTTT
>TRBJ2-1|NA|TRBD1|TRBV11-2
CASSSYLGTGGEEQFF
TGTGCCAGCAGCTCCTACCTCGGGACAGGGGGGGAGGAGCAGTTCTTC
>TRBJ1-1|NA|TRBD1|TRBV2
CASSVGQVTEAFF
TGTGCCAGCAGTGTGGGACAGGTGACTGAAGCTTTCTTT
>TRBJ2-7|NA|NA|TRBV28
CASSFQRRSSYEQYF
TGTGCCAGCAGTTTCCAGCGGCGGAGCTCCTACGAGCAGTACTTC
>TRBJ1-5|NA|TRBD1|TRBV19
CASSIPLTGSNQPQHF
TGTGCCAGTAGTATCCCCCTGACAGGGAGCAATCAGCCCCAGCATTTT
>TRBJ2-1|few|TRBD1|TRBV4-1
CASSRHPGTAQNEQFF
TGCGCCAGCAGCCGACATCCGGGGACAGCCCAGAATGAGCAGTTCTTC
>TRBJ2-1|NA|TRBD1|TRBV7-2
CASSNTGGPYNEQFF
TGTGCCAGCAGCAACACAGGGGGACCCTACAATGAGCAGTTCTTC
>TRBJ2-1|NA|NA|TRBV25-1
CASSEGSGSYNEQFF
TGTGCCAGCAGTGAAGGGAGCGGCTCCTACAATGAGCAGTTCTTC
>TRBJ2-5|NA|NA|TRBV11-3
CASSAVGSQGGETQYF
TGTGCCAGCAGCGCGGTGGGTTCTCAGGGCGGTGAGACCCAGTACTTC
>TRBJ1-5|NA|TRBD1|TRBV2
CASSGGQGKDQPQHF
TGTGCCAGCAGTGGGGGACAGGGCAAGGATCAGCCCCAGCATTTT
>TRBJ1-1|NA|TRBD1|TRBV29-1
CSVGDRETEAFF
TGCAGCGTTGGGGACAGGGAAACTGAAGCTTTCTTT
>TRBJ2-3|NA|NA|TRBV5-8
CASSLLIGSGSADTQYF
TGTGCCAGCAGCTTGTTGATCGGGAGTGGTAGCGCAGATACGCAGTATTTT
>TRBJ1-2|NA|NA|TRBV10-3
CAISESGSEANYGYTF
TGTGCCATCAGTGAGTCGGGGAGCGAAGCTAACTATGGCTACACCTTC
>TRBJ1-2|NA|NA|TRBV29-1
CSVEDQASGNYGYTF
TGCAGCGTTGAAGATCAAGCTTCCGGTAACTATGGCTACACCTTC